The entry below describes one TCR beta chain. Its antigen is as yet unknown. Looked up from germline, CDR1 is MDHEN and CDR2 is SYDVKM. With V trimmed by 5 bases and J by 6 bases, 6 bases remained unmatched. The CDR3 is 14 residues long. Patients with chemo-refractory metastatic non-small-cell lung cancer received focal radiation plus CTLA-4 blockade with ipilimumab. The data were obtained in a study of radiotherapy plus CTLA-4 blockade in lung cancer. Study in general: Objective responses arose in approximately 17% of patients, and approximately 31% experienced disease control.

The study, taken as a whole, reports: Early clone dynamics of blood T cells, plus interferon-beta, reportedly predicted response best. TCR clones originating in tumors grew in number in blood after radiotherapy plus ipilimumab.

Generated by immunoSEQ multiplex PCR, the TCRdb table keeps only in-frame clones and is missing some. The sample includes about 73,000 clones, over 75% of them seen just once. The sequenced sample was peripheral blood, obtained from a patient treated with radiotherapy plus ipilimumab. The clonotype originates from a human donor with non-small cell lung cancer that progressed on radiotherapy plus ipilimumab. The gene calls are TRBV28 and TRBJ2-4; TRBD2 matches at 8 bases. The CDR3 reads CASSRAGGVNIQYF. The CDR3 DNA is TGTGCCAGCAGTCGGGCCGGGGGGGTAAACATTCAGTACTTC.